One and the same sample provided the 7 T cell receptor beta chains below, sequenced in a study of human T cells and chemical hapten exposure. Sample time point: patch test 2, 6 weeks after DPC sensitization. The treatment was: therapeutic diphenylcyclopropenone sensitization with weekly scalp DPC. TCRdb fed the RACE reads into MiXCR, producing one record per CDR3 protein. The profile shows around 360,000 distinct CDR3 sequences, about 6.3% of them singletons. The material sequenced was whole blood, taken in connection with sensitization to the hapten diphenylcyclopropenone (DPC). Receptor source: a young woman with alopecia areata. Some clones in this sample may be carry-over from other donors' samples.

This clonotype came up a few times. J is TRBJ2-7 and V is TRBV20-1; D not certain. Germline values: CDR1 DFQATT, CDR2 SNEGSKA (reference sequence). Trimming took 3 bases from V and 0 from J, leaving 15 bases between them. The CDR3 spans 15 residues. The CDR3 coding sequence is TGCAGTGCTAGCTCTTCCCCCGGCTACTCCTACGAGCAGTACTTC. Its protein is CSASSSPGYSYEQYF.

The chain's CDR3 is CASSESGTSGGFSSYEQYF. CDR3 bases: TGTGCCAGCAGCGAATCCGGGACTAGCGGGGGGTTCAGCTCCTACGAGCAGTACTTC. The chain is built from TRBV14 and TRBJ2-7; the match to TRBD2 covers 15 bases. Germline CDR1 is SGHDN and CDR2 is FVKESK. The CDR3 sequence is 19 residues long. V lost 5 bases to trimming and J lost 0 bases; unmatched junction nucleotides: 11.

This clonotype showed up just a few times. The rearrangement joins TRBV10-1 to TRBJ2-3; TRBD2 is a possible D gene (6 bases). Germline-derived CDR1 and CDR2 are WNHNN and SYGVQD (reference sequence). V was shortened by 2 bases and J by 1 base, with 13 bases between the two germline ends. The CDR3 runs to 16 residues. CDR3 in amino acids: CASSEGGRRGTDTQYF. The CDR3 coding sequence is TGCGCCAGCAGTGAGGGAGGGAGGAGGGGCACAGATACGCAGTATTTT.

In its sample, this clonotype was seen a few times. This sequence joins TRBV5-4 and TRBJ1-2; no clear D. CDR1 and CDR2 (germline): SGHNT, YYREEE (reference sequence). V was trimmed by 2 bases and J by 8 bases, leaving 13 bases between them. This CDR3 has 13 residues. CDR3 in amino acids: CASSLDKLGGYTF. CDR3 nucleotides: TGTGCCAGCAGCTTAGACAAGCTAGGCGGCTACACCTTC.

The V and J genes are TRBV3-1 and TRBJ1-2; D is possibly TRBD1 (6 bases). The CDR3 contains 14 residues. Deletions cut 5 bases from V and 7 bases from J, with 17 bases between. The V gene's germline CDR1 is LGHDT and CDR2 YNNKEL (reference sequence). The DNA of the CDR3 is TGTGCCAGCAGCTCGAGACAGGTCAAGAGTGGCTACACCTTC. Protein: CASSSRQVKSGYTF.

The genes are TRBV12-3 or TRBV12-4 and TRBJ2-2; weak D call: TRBD1 (6 bases). The ends were cut back, 2 bases at V and 1 base at J, with 11 bases in the middle. The CDR3 length is 16 residues. The CDR3 loop reads CASSLRGTWNTGELFF. CDR3 sequence (DNA): TGTGCCAGCAGTTTAAGAGGGACATGGAACACCGGGGAGCTGTTTTTT.

This chain links TRBV4-1 with TRBJ2-2; D remains ambiguous. Trimming removed 1 base at V and 12 bases at J, with 15 bases between. CDR3 length: 14 residues. The germline V gene has CDR1 MGHRA and CDR2 YSYEKL. CDR3 region: CASSQGTPFGQLFF. The CDR3 nucleotides read TGCGCCAGCAGCCAAGGGACCCCCTTTGGTCAGCTGTTTTTT.